This T cell receptor (beta chain) was documented in a study of blood T cell repertoires in COVID-19. In the study overall: Samples came from the United States, Italy and Spain, spanning acute and convalescent COVID-19. The cDNA or gDNA used as material had been derived from T cells, B-cell-depleted T cells, or PBMCs.

In the original workflow: It was from reference gene primer amplification that nucleated cell counts were estimated. Data came from immunoSEQ multiplex PCR; TCRdb stores just in-frame clones and leaves some out. V, J and clone size derive from that table, while D and trimming were established from the DNA sequence. The table has roughly 21,000 clones, 80% to 85% seen once. Trimming took 2 bases from V and 0 from J, leaving 10 bases between them. The CDR3 is 15 amino acids. Germline V lookup: CDR1 MGHDK, CDR2 SYGVNS. The TCR was taken from a man between 40 and 49 years old with acute or convalescent COVID-19. The V gene is TRBV25-1, the J gene TRBJ1-1; D gene ambiguous. The specimen was peripheral blood. This chain's CDR3 is CASSETGEMNTEAFF. The CDR3 DNA reads TGTGCCAGCAGTGAAACTGGGGAGATGAACACTGAAGCTTTCTTT.